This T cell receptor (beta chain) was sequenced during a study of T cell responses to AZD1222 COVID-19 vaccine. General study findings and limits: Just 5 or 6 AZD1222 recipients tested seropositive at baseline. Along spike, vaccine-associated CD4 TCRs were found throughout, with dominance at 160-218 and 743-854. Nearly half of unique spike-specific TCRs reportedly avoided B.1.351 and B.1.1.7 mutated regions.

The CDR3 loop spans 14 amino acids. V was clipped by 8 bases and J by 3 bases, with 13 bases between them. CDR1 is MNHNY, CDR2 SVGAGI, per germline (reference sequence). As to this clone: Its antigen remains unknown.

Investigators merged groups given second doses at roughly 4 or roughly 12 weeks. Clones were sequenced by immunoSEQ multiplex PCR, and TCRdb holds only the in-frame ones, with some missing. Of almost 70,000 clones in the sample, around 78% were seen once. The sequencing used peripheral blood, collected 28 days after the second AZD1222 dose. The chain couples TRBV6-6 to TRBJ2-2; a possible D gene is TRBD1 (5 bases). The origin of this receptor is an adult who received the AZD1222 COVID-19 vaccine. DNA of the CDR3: TGTGCCAGCTTGCAGGGCTCATACACCGGGGAGCTGTTTTTT. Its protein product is CASLQGSYTGELFF.